This T cell receptor (beta chain) was recovered during a study of molecular identifiers for immune sequencing clone quantification. The CDR3 is made up of 15 amino acids. Germline-derived CDR1 and CDR2 are MDHEN and SYDVKM. Trimming took 3 bases from V and 3 from J, leaving 15 bases between them. This clonotype turned up a few times. MiXCR was run by TCRdb on the PCR reads, yielding one entry per CDR3 protein. The sample yields approximately 100,000 distinct CDR3 sequences, under 40% seen once. The source is a human donor in good health. Some libraries in this study had Jurkat cell RNA spiked in. Sequences were obtained from naive CD8+ T cells from blood, with Jurkat cell RNA spiked in. Subset denoted: FACS-sorted CD8+CD4-CCR7+CD45RA+ naive T cells. The J gene is TRBJ2-7, the V gene TRBV28; D gene uncertain. The CDR3 reads CASSFRANNLYEQYF. In DNA form, the CDR3 reads TGTGCCAGCAGTTTTAGAGCAAACAATCTCTACGAGCAGTACTTC. The whole variable domain, remainder taken from reference TRBV28 and TRBJ2-7, is DVKVTQSSRYLVKRTGEKVFLECVQDMDHENMFWYRQDPGLGLRLIYFSYDVKMKEKGDIPEGYSVSREKKERFSLILESASTNQTSMYLCASSFRANNLYEQYFGPGTRLTVT.